This T cell receptor beta chain was sequenced for a study of prognosis after radiotherapy for stage I lung cancer. Study background: Following radiotherapy, four patients went on to present distant metastases at a median of around seven months, and approximately 14 exhibited no significant progression. The study's findings and limits: Reduced Shannon entropy following stereotactic body radiation therapy was recorded in patients who developed distant metastases.

The TCR beta CDR3 region was amplified from genomic DNA, with two rounds of multiplex PCR being used for the amplification. Round one of PCR was performed, and it used primers specific to each TRBV and TRBJ gene. TCRdb reprocessed the multiplex PCR reads with MiXCR, giving one entry per CDR3 protein. The sample contains about 14,000 distinct CDR3 sequences, about a quarter of which appear only once. The CDR3 has 15 residues. V lost 6 bases and J lost 2; bases outside the gene matches: 8. Germline V gives CDR1 SGHAT, CDR2 FQNNGV. Concerning this clonotype itself: Its antigen is not known.

This specimen consisted of PBMCs, obtained before or after stereotactic body radiation therapy (not recorded which). The origin of this receptor is a donor older than 45 with non-small cell lung cancer. The chain couples TRBV11-2 to TRBJ2-3; 7 bases line up with TRBD2. The CDR3: CASRTSSGPTDTQYF. The CDR3 DNA follows: TGTGCCAGCAGGACCTCTAGCGGACCCACAGATACGCAGTATTTT.